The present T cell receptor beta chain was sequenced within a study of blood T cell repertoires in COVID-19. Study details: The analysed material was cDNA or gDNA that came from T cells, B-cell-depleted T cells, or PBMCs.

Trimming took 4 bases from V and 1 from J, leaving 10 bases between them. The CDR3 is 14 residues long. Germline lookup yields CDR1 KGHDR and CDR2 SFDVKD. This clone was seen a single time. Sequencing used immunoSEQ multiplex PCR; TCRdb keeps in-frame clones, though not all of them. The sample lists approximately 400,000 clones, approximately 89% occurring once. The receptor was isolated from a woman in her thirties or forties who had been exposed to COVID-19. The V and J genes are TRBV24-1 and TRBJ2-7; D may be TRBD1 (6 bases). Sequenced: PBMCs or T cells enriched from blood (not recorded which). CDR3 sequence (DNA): TGTGCCACCAGTGACCCAGGACAGTCCTACGAGCAGTACTTC. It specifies CATSDPGQSYEQYF.